A single sample gave rise to the 11 T cell receptor beta chains below, sequenced in a study of T cell repertoires in cytomegalovirus infection. TCRdb re-derived calls from the reads in MiXCR, one entry per CDR3 protein. The sample lists roughly 720,000 distinct CDR3 sequences; approximately 34% were seen once. The sequenced sample consisted of PBMCs. These receptors came from a human donor in good health (CMV status not recorded). Some clones in this sample may be carry-over from other donors' samples.

This clonotype appeared many times. The chain is built from TRBV7-2 and TRBJ1-4; possible D gene TRBD1, 5 bases. This CDR3 has 16 residues. CDR1 and CDR2 (germline): SGHTA, FQGNSA. Trimming removed 4 bases at V and 5 bases at J, with 17 bases between. The CDR3 loop is CASSSPGRGLNEKLFF. CDR3 bases: TGTGCCAGCAGCTCGCCGGGGCGGGGCCTAAATGAAAAACTGTTTTTT.

The chain combines TRBV10-3 with TRBJ2-5; no reliable D call. CDR3 size: 11 residues. Germline V gene lookup returns CDR1 ENHRY and CDR2 SYGVKD. The V and J ends lost 8 bases and 4 bases respectively, with 8 bases between them. The CDR3 region is CAIARIETQYF. In DNA form, the CDR3 reads TGTGCCATCGCCCGAATAGAGACCCAGTACTTC.

This clonotype was detected only a few times. For the CDR3, the DNA is TGTGCCAGCATAACCCACCTTCGACTAGCGGGGGTCGATACGCAGTATTTT. Translating it yields CASITHLRLAGVDTQYF. The rearrangement uses TRBV6-1 and TRBJ2-3, with TRBD2 matching over 12 bases. Germline values: CDR1 MNHNS, CDR2 SASEGT. Trimming at V came to 7 bases and at J to 6 bases, leaving 14 bases not matched to a gene. This CDR3 is 17 amino acids long.

V is TRBV27 and J is TRBJ2-1, with D perhaps matching TRBD1 (8 bases). Trimming left V 6 bases short and J 7 bases short, with 19 bases between. This CDR3 region has 15 residues. CDR1 is MNHEY and CDR2 is SMNVEV in the germline V gene (reference sequence). The CDR3 region has the DNA TGTGCCAGCAGGAGCGGGACAGGCCTTGAGAATGAGCAGTTCTTC. Translated, it gives CASRSGTGLENEQFF.

As for this clonotype: At one end the junction does not follow the germline gene, possibly because of a read error. This chain connects TRBV28 to TRBJ1-5, with D possibly matching TRBD1 (6 bases). This CDR3 comprises 16 residues. Germline V gene data show CDR1 as MDHEN and CDR2 as SYDVKM. The CDR3 DNA follows: TGTGCCAGCAGTTTACGGGGGCCGACCGGCAATCAGCCCCAGAATTTT. It is translated as CASSLRGPTGNQPQNF.

With regard to this clonotype: An end of the junction differs from the germline gene, which may be a read error. This chain uses TRBV7-3 with TRBJ1-1; D is unclear. Germline-derived CDR1 and CDR2 are SGHTA and FQGTGA. The CDR3 totals 12 residues. The CDR3 protein is CASSSQTTEAFF. CDR3 in DNA: TGTGCCAGCAGCAGCCAGACCACTGAAGCGTTCTTT. The full variable domain, with the rest looked up from reference TRBV7-3 and TRBJ1-1, is GAGVSQTPSNKVTEKGKYVELRCDPISGHTALYWYRQSLGQGPEFLIYFQGTGAADDSGLPNDRFFAVRPEGSVSTLKIQRTERGDSAVYLCASSSQTTEAFFGQGTRLTVV.

This clonotype was seen ten or more times. The chain links TRBV7-2 to TRBJ2-2, with D perhaps assigned TRBD1 or TRBD2 (5 bases each). V gave up 6 bases and J gave up 0 bases, with 11 bases separating them. CDR3 length: 15 amino acids. The germline V gene has CDR1 SGHTA and CDR2 FQGNSA. Here the CDR3 DNA reads TGTGCCAGCAGGGGACCCGCTTCGAACACCGGGGAGCTGTTTTTT. Translation gives CASRGPASNTGELFF.

The sample holds a few counts of this clonotype. The rearrangement links TRBV28 to TRBJ1-1, with TRBD1 identical over 11 bases. Germline V gene data show CDR1 as MDHEN and CDR2 as SYDVKM. This CDR3 region has 15 residues. Unmatched junction bases numbered 7, after V lost 5 bases and J lost 5 bases. The CDR3 reads CASSPDGQGATEAFF. The DNA for the CDR3 is TGTGCCAGCAGTCCGGATGGACAGGGGGCAACTGAAGCTTTCTTT. The whole variable domain, filled in from reference TRBV28 and TRBJ1-1, reads DVKVTQSSRYLVKRTGEKVFLECVQDMDHENMFWYRQDPGLGLRLIYFSYDVKMKEKGDIPEGYSVSREKKERFSLILESASTNQTSMYLCASSPDGQGATEAFFGQGTRLTVV.

The V call is TRBV15, the J call TRBJ2-5, with unresolved D. V was cut by 0 bases and J by 5 bases, with 10 bases left in between. Per germline, CDR1 LNHNV and CDR2 YYDKDF (reference sequence). CDR3 size: 14 residues. CDR3 amino acids: CATSRDWGTETQYF. The CDR3 DNA is TGTGCCACCAGCAGAGATTGGGGAACCGAGACCCAGTACTTC.

The sample holds many counts of this clonotype. The chain recombines TRBV12-3 or TRBV12-4 with TRBJ2-1; 7 bases are shared with TRBD1. V was clipped by 6 bases and J by 0 bases; unmatched bases: 5. The CDR3 loop spans 15 amino acids. The CDR3 region is CASSRGQDSYNEQFF. Written as DNA, the CDR3 is TGTGCCAGCAGCCGCGGACAGGACTCCTACAATGAGCAGTTCTTC.

Turning to this clonotype: Mismatch with germline at one junction end may stem from a read error. This chain joins TRBV5-3 and TRBJ1-5, with unresolved D. TRBV5-3 belongs to the ORF category, with a function that is uncertain. The CDR3 covers 16 residues. CDR3 DNA sequence: TGTGCCAGCAGCTTGGAAGGGCGATGGAGCAATCAGCCCCAGCATTTT. Protein product: CASSLEGRWSNQPQHF.